This T cell receptor beta chain is from a study of blood T cell repertoires in COVID-19. Study at large: Italy, Spain and the United States were the sources of the convalescent and acute COVID-19 samples. The cDNA or gDNA used as material had been derived from T cells, B-cell-depleted T cells, or PBMCs.

CDR3 size: 14 residues. Germline V lookup: CDR1 LNHDA, CDR2 SQIVND (reference sequence). V lost 5 bases and J lost 9; bases outside the gene matches: 10. While infection was still active, Seattle patients were enrolled and then followed longitudinally. Authors' methods: How many nucleated cells were present was estimated from reference gene primer amplification. The assay was immunoSEQ multiplex PCR, and TCRdb's table has in-frame clones only and misses some. V, J and clone size were drawn from that table, and D and trimming were deduced from the DNA. The sample carries fewer than 700,000 clones, about 88% recorded once.

The material sequenced was peripheral blood. V gene TRBV19 combines with J gene TRBJ2-4, with TRBD1 matching 7 bases. This clonotype originated in a woman in her 50s with COVID-19, enrolled during active disease. The CDR3 DNA reads as TGTGCCAGTAGTCGGACCGGGACAGACAGCATTCAGTACTTC. Translating it yields CASSRTGTDSIQYF.